This T cell receptor beta chain came from a study of shared clonotypes between healthy human individuals. The germline V gene encodes CDR1 WSHSY and CDR2 SAAADI. This CDR3 has 14 amino acids. V was shortened by 6 bases and J by 3 bases, with 14 bases between the two germline ends. TCRdb's copy holds only in-frame clones and misses some; the assay was immunoSEQ multiplex PCR. The sample lists 2 million to 2.5 million clones; around 95% were seen once. The specimen was naive CD4+ T cells sorted from blood. Subset defined: CD45RA+ positively selected. V and J are TRBV10-2 and TRBJ2-5; a possible D gene is TRBD1 (5 bases). The receptor comes from a man between 18 and 29 years old in good health. The CDR3 coding sequence is TGCGCCAGCAGGGACGCTGGGGCTAAAGAGACCCAGTACTTC. Its protein product is CASRDAGAKETQYF.